Listed here are 5 T cell receptor beta chains from one sample, sequenced in a study of T cell changes during pregnancy in multiple sclerosis. Using immunoSEQ multiplex PCR, the repertoire was profiled, and TCRdb retains in-frame clones only, with some absent. The sample comprises around 36,000 clones, roughly nine tenths of which are singletons, and approximately 12% rests with the top ten. The sample consisted of CD8+ T cells from peripheral blood mononuclear cells, taken in the first trimester of pregnancy. The receptors stem from a female donor with multiple sclerosis, enrolled in a pregnancy study.

The chain recombines TRBV9 with TRBJ2-5; 13 bases map to TRBD2. The CDR3 loop spans 17 amino acids. Germline values: CDR1 SGDLS, CDR2 YYNGEE. The V gene end was trimmed by 2 bases and the J gene end by 2 bases; junction bases not matched to a gene: 6. CDR3 amino acids: CASSVLGLAGTQETQYF. CDR3 bases: TGTGCCAGCAGCGTCTTGGGACTAGCGGGAACTCAAGAGACCCAGTACTTC. Supplemented by reference TRBV9 and TRBJ2-5, the full variable domain reads DSGVTQTPKHLITATGQRVTLRCSPRSGDLSVYWYQQSLDQGLQFLIQYYNGEERAKGNILERFSAQQFPDLHSELNLSSLELGDSALYFCASSVLGLAGTQETQYFGPGTRLLVL.

This clone has just one count. V is TRBV11-3 and J is TRBJ1-2; TRBD1 matches 9 bases. V dropped 0 bases and J dropped 5; count of bases not matched to a gene: 7. CDR3 length: 16 amino acids. The germline V gene has CDR1 SGHNT and CDR2 YENEEA. The CDR3 sequence: CASSLDRGTGWYGYTF. The DNA for the CDR3 is TGTGCCAGCAGCTTAGATAGGGGGACAGGGTGGTATGGCTACACCTTC.

The rearrangement links TRBV19 to TRBJ1-5; D unclear. V shed 3 bases and J shed 3 bases, with 9 bases lying between them. The CDR3 runs 14 residues. CDR1 and CDR2 (germline): LNHDA, SQIVND (reference sequence). In nucleotides, the CDR3 is TGTGCCAGTAGTATCCGGGAAGACAATCAGCCCCAGCATTTT. This sequence encodes CASSIREDNQPQHF.

This sequence joins TRBV4-1 and TRBJ2-6, with 9 bases fitting TRBD1. J lost 3 bases, V lost 0 bases, and 9 bases had no gene match. This CDR3 is built from 19 residues. Germline loops: CDR1 MGHRA, CDR2 YSYEKL. CDR3 region: CASSQDLRDREGGANVLTF. The CDR3 nucleotides are TGCGCCAGCAGCCAAGATCTGAGGGACAGGGAGGGTGGGGCCAACGTCCTGACTTTC.

The gene calls are TRBV7-9 and TRBJ1-4, with no clear D. Per the germline V gene, CDR1 is SEHNR and CDR2 is FQNEAQ (reference sequence). The CDR3 is made up of 13 amino acids. The ends were cut back, 4 bases at V and 13 bases at J, with 16 bases in the middle. CDR3: CASSSPIGEGLFF. CDR3 nucleotide sequence: TGTGCCAGCAGCTCCCCCATTGGGGAGGGACTGTTTTTT.